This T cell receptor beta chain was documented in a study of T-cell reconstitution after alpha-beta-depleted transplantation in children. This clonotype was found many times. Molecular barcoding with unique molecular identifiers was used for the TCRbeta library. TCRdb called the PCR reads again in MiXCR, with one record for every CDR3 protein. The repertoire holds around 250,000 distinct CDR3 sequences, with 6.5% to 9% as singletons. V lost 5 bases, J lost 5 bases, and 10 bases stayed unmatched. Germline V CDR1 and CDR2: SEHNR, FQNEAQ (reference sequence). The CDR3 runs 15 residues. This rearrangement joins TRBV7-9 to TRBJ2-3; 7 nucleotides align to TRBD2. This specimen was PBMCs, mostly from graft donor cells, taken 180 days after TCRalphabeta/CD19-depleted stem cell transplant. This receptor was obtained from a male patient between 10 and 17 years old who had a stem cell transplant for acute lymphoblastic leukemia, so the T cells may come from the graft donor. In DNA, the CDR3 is TGTGCCAGCAGCCCCGGCGGGGGAGGGCTAGATACGCAGTATTTT. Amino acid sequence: CASSPGGGGLDTQYF.